This TCR beta chain came from a study of blood T cell repertoires in COVID-19. Study-level information: T cells, B-cell-depleted T cells, or PBMCs supplied cDNA or gDNA.

Profiled with immunoSEQ multiplex PCR; TCRdb holds only in-frame clones, not every one. The data contain fewer than 350,000 clones, approximately 88% of them seen just once; the ten biggest clones take up around 5.8%. This CDR3 has 15 amino acids. Trimming removed 2 bases at V and 6 bases at J, with 14 bases between. Germline V lookup: CDR1 PRHDT, CDR2 FYEKMQ (reference sequence). Those enrolled, adults aged roughly 18 to 90 years, came from under 25 US areas. Cohort assignment relied on participant-reported clinical history. This clonotype was obtained from a woman between 35 and 50 years old who had recovered from COVID-19. The gene calls are TRBV13 and TRBJ2-1, with a weak D call TRBD2 (5 bases). Material for sequencing was PBMCs or T cells enriched from blood (not recorded which). CDR3 nucleotides: TGTGCCAGCAGCTTATCGGGAATATACAGCAATGAGCAGTTCTTC. This encodes CASSLSGIYSNEQFF.